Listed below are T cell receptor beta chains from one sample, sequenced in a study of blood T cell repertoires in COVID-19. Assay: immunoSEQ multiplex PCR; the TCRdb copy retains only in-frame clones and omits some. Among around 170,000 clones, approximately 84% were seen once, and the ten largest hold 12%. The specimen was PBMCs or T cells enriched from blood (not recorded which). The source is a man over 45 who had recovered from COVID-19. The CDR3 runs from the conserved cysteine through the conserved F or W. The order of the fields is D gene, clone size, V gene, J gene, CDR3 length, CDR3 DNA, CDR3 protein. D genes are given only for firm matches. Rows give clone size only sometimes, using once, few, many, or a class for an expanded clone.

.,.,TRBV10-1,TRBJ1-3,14,TGCGCCAGCAGTGAAGACACCTCTGGAAACACCATATATTTT,CASSEDTSGNTIYF
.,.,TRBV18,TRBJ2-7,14,TGTGCCAGCTCACCATGGACAAATTCCTACGAGCAGTACTTC,CASSPWTNSYEQYF
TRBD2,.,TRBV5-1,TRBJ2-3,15,TGCGCCAGCAGCGAGCGGGGGCAAAGCACAGATACGCAGTATTTT,CASSERGQSTDTQYF
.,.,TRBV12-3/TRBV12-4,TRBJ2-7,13,TGTGCCAGCAGTTTAAGCACAGGGCCCGAGCAGTACTTC,CASSLSTGPEQYF
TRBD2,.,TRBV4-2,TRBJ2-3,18,TGTGCCAGCAGCCAAGAAAAAGCGGGGGGGCTTAGGGCAGATACGCAGTATTTT,CASSQEKAGGLRADTQYF
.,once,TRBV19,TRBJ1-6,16,TGTGCCAGTAGGGCTACTCCCGGGGGACTGAGTTCACCCCTCCACTTT,CASRATPGGLSSPLHF
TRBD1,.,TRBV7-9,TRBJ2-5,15,TGTGCCAGCAGCTTAGCACAGGGGGCGCGGGAGACCCAGTACTTC,CASSLAQGARETQYF
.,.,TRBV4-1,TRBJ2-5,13,TGCGCCAGCAGCCAAGATCCGGGAGAGACCCAGTACTTC,CASSQDPGETQYF
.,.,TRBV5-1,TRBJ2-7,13,TGCGCCAGCAGCTCATCAGGACTCTACGAGCAGTACTTC,CASSSSGLYEQYF
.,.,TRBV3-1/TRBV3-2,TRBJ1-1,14,TGTGCCAGCAGCCAAGTTGCGGGGGACACTGAAGCTTTCTTT,CASSQVAGDTEAFF
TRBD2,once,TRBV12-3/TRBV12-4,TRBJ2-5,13,TGTGCCAGCAGTCCGGGACTACAAGAGACCCAGTACTTC,CASSPGLQETQYF
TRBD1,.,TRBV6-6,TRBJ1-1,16,TGTGCCAGCAGTTACGGACAGGGGGCGCGTAACACTGAAGCTTTCTTT,CASSYGQGARNTEAFF
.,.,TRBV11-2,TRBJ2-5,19,TGTGCCAGCAGCTTAGTCCGCCCTGGCGGGGGCGCGGTGGGGGAGACCCAGTACTTC,CASSLVRPGGGAVGETQYF
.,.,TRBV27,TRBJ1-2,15,TGTGCCAGCAGTTTTTGGGGGAGGGCTAACTATGGCTACACCTTC,CASSFWGRANYGYTF
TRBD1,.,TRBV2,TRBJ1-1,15,TGTGCCAGCAGTGATTTGGGACAGACGAACACTGAAGCTTTCTTT,CASSDLGQTNTEAFF
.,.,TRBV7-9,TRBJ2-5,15,TGTGCCAGCAGCTTACGCGAATACCCCCAAGAGACCCAGTACTTC,CASSLREYPQETQYF
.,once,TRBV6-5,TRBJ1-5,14,TGTGCCACCAAGTCAGCAGGTAGCAATCAGCCCCAGCATTTT,CATKSAGSNQPQHF
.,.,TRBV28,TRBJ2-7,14,TGTGCCAGCAGTTTCGGCGGTCGGCTCTACGAGCAGTACTTC,CASSFGGRLYEQYF
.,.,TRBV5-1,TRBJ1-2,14,TGCGCCAGCAGCGAGGACAGTATGGGCTATGGCTACACCTTC,CASSEDSMGYGYTF
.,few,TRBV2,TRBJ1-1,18,TGTGCCAGCAGTGGACCCAACGACGATCCGGGGAAGAACACTGAAGCTTTCTTT,CASSGPNDDPGKNTEAFF
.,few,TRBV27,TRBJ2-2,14,TGTGCCAGCACCGACCGGACTGGGCCCGGGGAGCTGTTTTTT,CASTDRTGPGELFF
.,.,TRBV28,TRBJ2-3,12,TGTGCCAGCCGACCCAGGGATGATACGCAGTATTTT,CASRPRDDTQYF
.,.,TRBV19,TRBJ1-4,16,TGTGCCAGTAGTATGGTGACAGGAAATCCTAATGAAAAACTGTTTTTT,CASSMVTGNPNEKLFF
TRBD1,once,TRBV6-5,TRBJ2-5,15,TGTGCCAGCAGCCTAAAGACAGGGGGTCAAGAGACCCAGTACTTC,CASSLKTGGQETQYF
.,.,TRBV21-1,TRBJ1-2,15,TGTGCCAGCAGCCCCAGAGAAGGGGTCTTTCGTGGCTACACCTTC,CASSPREGVFRGYTF
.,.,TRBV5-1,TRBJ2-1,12,TGCGCCAGCAGCTCGGCGGGGTATGAGCAGTTCTTC,CASSSAGYEQFF
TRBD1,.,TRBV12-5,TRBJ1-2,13,TGTGCTAGTCGGAGGGGGCTTAACTATGGCTACACCTTC,CASRRGLNYGYTF
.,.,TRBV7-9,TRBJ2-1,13,TGTGCCAGCAGCTCGGGGCGGGGGCATGAGCAGTTCTTC,CASSSGRGHEQFF
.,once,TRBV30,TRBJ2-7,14,TGTGCCTGGAGTTCTCTGGGCAGTACATACGAGCAGTACTTC,CAWSSLGSTYEQYF
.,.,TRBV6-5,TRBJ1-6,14,TGTGCCAGCAGGAGGGAGGGAACTGGATCACCCCTCCACTTT,CASRREGTGSPLHF
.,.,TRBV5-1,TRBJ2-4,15,TGCGCCAGCAGCTTGGGTGGCGGATCGAAAAACATTCAGTACTTC,CASSLGGGSKNIQYF
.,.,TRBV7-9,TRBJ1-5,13,TGTGCCAGCAGCATACAGGGTTTTCAGCCCCAGCATTTT,CASSIQGFQPQHF
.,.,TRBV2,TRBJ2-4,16,TGTGCCAGCAGCCTCCTAGCGTCTTCCGCCAAAAACATTCAGTACTTC,CASSLLASSAKNIQYF